The present entry profiles one T cell receptor (beta chain) with its context. This may arise from a read error, as a much more abundant clone is one base away. No conserved phenylalanine or tryptophan is present at the end of the CDR3, so a read error is the likely explanation. The data derive from a study of regulatory T cells in long-lasting Graves disease. In germline, CDR1 is SNHLY, CDR2 FYNNEI. V gave up 6 bases and J gave up 3 bases, with 9 bases separating them. The CDR3 length is 13 residues. The time point here: newly diagnosed GD, antithyroid drugs for less than 3 months. From RNA extracted from PBMCs, the TCR library was made. With iRepertoire HTBI primers and Arm-PCR of CDR3 regions, TCR beta libraries were built. TCRdb processed the multiplex PCR reads anew with MiXCR; each CDR3 protein has one entry. The top ten hold 25% of the sample, which has around 480,000 distinct CDR3 sequences, about 16% seen once.

The sample was also linked to a second study, of T cells in Graves' hyperthyroidism and ophthalmopathy.

This rearrangement joins TRBV2 to TRBJ1-5; D remains unclear. The sequence came from a woman aged 35 to 60 with Graves disease. The specimen comprised peripheral blood mononuclear cells (PBMCs), sampled at new diagnosis, from a patient treated with antithyroid drugs. The CDR3: CASREYVNQPQHS. Written as DNA, the CDR3 is TGTGCCAGCAGGGAGTATGTCAATCAGCCCCAGCATTCT.